Given below is one T cell receptor (beta chain) in context. Its antigen remains unknown. RNA extraction and reverse transcription yielded cDNA as sequencing template. Assay: immunoSEQ multiplex PCR; the TCRdb copy retains only in-frame clones and omits some. The sample consists of 150,000 to 200,000 clones, approximately 57% of them appearing once. The data derive from a study of CD8+ T cells in alopecia areata. Noted treatment: oral pan-JAK inhibitor, 5-10 mg twice daily. Study-level findings and limits: How baseline CD8+ expansion relates to response remains uncertain (there was one nonresponder). Within the top 100, expanded CD8+ clones significantly decreased with tofacitinib, as did scalp clonality.

CDR1 and CDR2 from the germline V gene are SGHDT and YYEEEE. Between the trimmed V and J ends, which lost 1 base and 3 bases, there was a span of 7 bases. The CDR3 contains 13 residues. This receptor was taken from a human donor with alopecia areata. The specimen was CD4+ T cells sorted from blood, collected at week 24, from a patient treated with tofacitinib. This chain links TRBV5-6 with TRBJ1-1, with TRBD1 as a possible D gene (5 bases). DNA of the CDR3: TGTGCCAGCAGCTTGTGGGGCTACACTGAAGCTTTCTTT. Residues: CASSLWGYTEAFF.